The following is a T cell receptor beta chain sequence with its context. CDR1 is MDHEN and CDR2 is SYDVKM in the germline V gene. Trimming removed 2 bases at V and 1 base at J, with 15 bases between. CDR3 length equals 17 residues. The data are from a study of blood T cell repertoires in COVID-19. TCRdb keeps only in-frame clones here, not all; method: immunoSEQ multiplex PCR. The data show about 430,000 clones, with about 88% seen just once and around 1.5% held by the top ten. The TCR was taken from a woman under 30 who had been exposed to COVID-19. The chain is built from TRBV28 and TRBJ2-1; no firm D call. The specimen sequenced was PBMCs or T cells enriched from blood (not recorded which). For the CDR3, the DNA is TGTGCCAGCAGTTTAGGGCGTCTGGGTAGGTCCTACAATGAGCAGTTCTTC. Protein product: CASSLGRLGRSYNEQFF.